This T cell receptor (beta chain) was captured by sequencing in a study of blood T cell repertoires in COVID-19. On the study more broadly: Samples of COVID-19 (acute and convalescent) were obtained from the United States, Italy and Spain. The analysed material was cDNA or gDNA that came from T cells, B-cell-depleted T cells, or PBMCs.

Trimming removed 4 bases at V and 8 bases at J, with 11 bases between. In germline, CDR1 is SGHVS, CDR2 FNYEAQ. This CDR3 has 12 amino acids. Original data processing: Counts of nucleated cells, estimated from reference gene primer amplification, were obtained. Profiled with immunoSEQ multiplex PCR; TCRdb holds only in-frame clones, not every one. V, J and clone size were drawn from that table, and D and trimming were deduced from the DNA. In the table there are around 200,000 clones, 70% to 90% of which are singletons. The receptor comes from a man between 45 and 60 years old with acute or convalescent COVID-19. The sample taken for sequencing was peripheral blood. The chain employs TRBV7-6 and TRBJ1-2, with a weak D call TRBD1 (5 bases). CDR3 in DNA: TGTGCCAGCAGCTCTCAGGGTGGAGGCTACACCTTC. Translation gives CASSSQGGGYTF.